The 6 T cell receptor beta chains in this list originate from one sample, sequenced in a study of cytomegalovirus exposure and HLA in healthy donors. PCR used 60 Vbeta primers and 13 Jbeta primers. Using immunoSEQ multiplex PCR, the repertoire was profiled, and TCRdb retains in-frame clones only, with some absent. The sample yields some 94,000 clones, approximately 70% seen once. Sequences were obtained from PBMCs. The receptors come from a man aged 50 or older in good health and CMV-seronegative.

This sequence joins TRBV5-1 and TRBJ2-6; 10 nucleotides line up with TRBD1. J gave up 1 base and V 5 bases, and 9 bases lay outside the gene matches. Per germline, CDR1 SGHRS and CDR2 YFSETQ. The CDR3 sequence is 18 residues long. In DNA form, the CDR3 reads TGCGCCAGCAGGCGGATCCGGGACAGGGGATCTGGGGCCAACGTCCTGACTTTC. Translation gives CASRRIRDRGSGANVLTF.

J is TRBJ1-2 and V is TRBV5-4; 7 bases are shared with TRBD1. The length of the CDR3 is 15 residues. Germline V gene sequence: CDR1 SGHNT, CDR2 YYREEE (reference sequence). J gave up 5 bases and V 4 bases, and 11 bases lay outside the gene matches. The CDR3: CASSDLTGYEYGYTF. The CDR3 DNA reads TGTGCCAGCAGCGACTTGACAGGGTATGAGTATGGCTACACCTTC. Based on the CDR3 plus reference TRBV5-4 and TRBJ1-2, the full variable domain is ETGVTQSPTHLIKTRGQQVTLRCSSQSGHNTVSWYQQALGQGPQFIFQYYREEENGRGNFPPRFSGLQFPNYSSELNVNALELDDSALYLCASSDLTGYEYGYTFGSGTRLTVV.

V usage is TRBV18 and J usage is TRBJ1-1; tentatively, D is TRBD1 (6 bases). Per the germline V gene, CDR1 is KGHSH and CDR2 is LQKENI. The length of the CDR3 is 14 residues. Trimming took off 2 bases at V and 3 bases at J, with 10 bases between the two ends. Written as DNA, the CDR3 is TGTGCCAGCTCACCATTACAGGGCTACACTGAAGCTTTCTTT. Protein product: CASSPLQGYTEAFF.

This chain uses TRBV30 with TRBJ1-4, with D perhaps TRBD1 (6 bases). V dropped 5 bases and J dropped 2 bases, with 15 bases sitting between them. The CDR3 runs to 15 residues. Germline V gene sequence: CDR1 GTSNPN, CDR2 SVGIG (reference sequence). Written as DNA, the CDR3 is TGTGCCTGGCGAATTCCAGGGGCCACTAATGAAAAACTGTTTTTT. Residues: CAWRIPGATNEKLFF.

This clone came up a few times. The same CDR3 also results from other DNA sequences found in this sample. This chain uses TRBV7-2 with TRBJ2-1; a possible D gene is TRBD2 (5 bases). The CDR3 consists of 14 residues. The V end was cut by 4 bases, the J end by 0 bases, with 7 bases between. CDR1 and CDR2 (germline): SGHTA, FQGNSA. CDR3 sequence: CASSSTSSYNEQFF. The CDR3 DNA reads TGTGCCAGCAGCTCCACTAGCTCCTACAATGAGCAGTTCTTC.

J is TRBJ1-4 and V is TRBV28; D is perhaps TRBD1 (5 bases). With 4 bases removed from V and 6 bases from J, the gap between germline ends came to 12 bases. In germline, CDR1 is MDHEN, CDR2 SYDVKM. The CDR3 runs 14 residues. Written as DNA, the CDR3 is TGTGCCAGCAGTTCGGTTGGGGGGGATGAAAAACTGTTTTTT. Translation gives CASSSVGGDEKLFF. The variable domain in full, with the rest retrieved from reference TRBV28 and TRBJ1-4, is DVKVTQSSRYLVKRTGEKVFLECVQDMDHENMFWYRQDPGLGLRLIYFSYDVKMKEKGDIPEGYSVSREKKERFSLILESASTNQTSMYLCASSSVGGDEKLFFGSGTQLSVL.